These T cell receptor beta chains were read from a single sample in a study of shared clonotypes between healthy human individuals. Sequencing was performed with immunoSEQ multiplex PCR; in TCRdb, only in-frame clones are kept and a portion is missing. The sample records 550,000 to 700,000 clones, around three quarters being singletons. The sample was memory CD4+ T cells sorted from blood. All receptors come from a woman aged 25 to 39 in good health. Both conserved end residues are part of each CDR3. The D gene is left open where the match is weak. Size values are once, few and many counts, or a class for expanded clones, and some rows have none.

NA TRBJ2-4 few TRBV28 CASSLLWAGEGGALAKNIQYF TGTGCCAGCAGTTTACTGTGGGCAGGGGAAGGTGGAGCCCTAGCCAAAAACATTCAGTACTTC
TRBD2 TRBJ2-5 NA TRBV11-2 CASSLTSGSRYETQYF TGTGCCAGCAGCTTGACTAGCGGGAGTCGCTATGAGACCCAGTACTTC
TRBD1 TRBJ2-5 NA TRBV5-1 CASSPRTGFLQETQYF TGCGCCAGCAGCCCAAGGACAGGGTTCCTCCAAGAGACCCAGTACTTC
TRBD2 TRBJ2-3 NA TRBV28 CASSHPSGSGTDTQYF TGTGCCAGCAGTCACCCTAGCGGGAGTGGGACAGATACGCAGTATTTT
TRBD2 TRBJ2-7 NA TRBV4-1 CASSSSGSSYEQYF TGCGCCAGCAGTTCTAGCGGGAGCTCCTACGAGCAGTACTTC
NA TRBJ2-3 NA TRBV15 CATSRGPARGGRADTQYF TGTGCCACCAGCAGAGGTCCCGCGAGGGGGGGTAGAGCAGATACGCAGTATTTT
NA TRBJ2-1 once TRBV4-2 CASSHLYTGVYNEQFF TGTGCCAGCAGCCATCTGTATACGGGAGTTTACAATGAGCAGTTCTTC
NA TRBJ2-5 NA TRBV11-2 CASSLGLQETQYF TGTGCCAGCAGCTTAGGATTACAAGAGACCCAGTACTTC
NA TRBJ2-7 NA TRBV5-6 CASSPVLGSAYEQYF TGTGCCAGCAGCCCGGTGTTGGGGAGCGCCTACGAGCAGTACTTC
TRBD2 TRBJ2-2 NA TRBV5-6 CASSLARLAANTGELFF TGTGCCAGCAGCTTGGCCCGGCTAGCGGCGAACACCGGGGAGCTGTTTTTT
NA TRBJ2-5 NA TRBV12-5 CASGLAGTPTQYF TGTGCTAGTGGTTTGGCCGGGACTCCGACCCAGTACTTC
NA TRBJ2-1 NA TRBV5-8 CASSLKNLF TGTGCCAGCAGCTTAAAAAACCTCTTC
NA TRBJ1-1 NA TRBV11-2 CASSHTRAAGTEAFF TGTGCCAGCAGCCACACTCGGGCGGCGGGGACTGAAGCTTTCTTT
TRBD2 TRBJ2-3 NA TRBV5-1 CASSLGLAGDADTQYF TGCGCCAGCAGCTTGGGACTAGCGGGAGACGCAGATACGCAGTATTTT
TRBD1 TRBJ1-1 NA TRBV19 CASSIRGPTEAFF TGTGCCAGTAGTATCAGGGGGCCTACTGAAGCTTTCTTT
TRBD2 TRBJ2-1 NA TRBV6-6 CASTRSSGRASNEQFF TGTGCCAGCACCAGGAGTAGCGGGAGGGCCAGTAATGAGCAGTTCTTC
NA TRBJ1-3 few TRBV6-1 CASTDAHGNTIYF TGTGCCAGCACCGACGCGCATGGAAACACCATATATTTT
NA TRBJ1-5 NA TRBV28 CASSFGFDQPQHF TGTGCCAGCAGTTTTGGGTTCGATCAGCCCCAGCATTTT
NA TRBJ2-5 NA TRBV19 CASSPTGAVQETQYF TGTGCCAGTAGTCCAACGGGAGCGGTACAAGAGACCCAGTACTTC
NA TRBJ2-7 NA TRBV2 CASSDWDLRGGLSEQYF TGTGCCAGCAGTGATTGGGATCTGCGGGGAGGCCTGAGTGAGCAGTACTTC
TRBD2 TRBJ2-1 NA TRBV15 CATSRAGGGAYNEQFF TGTGCCACCAGCAGAGCTGGGGGAGGGGCCTACAATGAGCAGTTCTTC
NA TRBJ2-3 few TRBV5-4 CASSPPEGVADTQYF TGTGCCAGCAGTCCTCCTGAGGGGGTTGCAGATACGCAGTATTTT